This T cell receptor beta chain was obtained from a study of metastatic and nonmetastatic thyroid tumors. Overall study results and limits: Significantly greater TCR beta diversity was reportedly found in malignant thyroid tumors than in benign nodules (in blood and tumor).

TCRdb used MiXCR to call clones anew from the PCR reads. The sample contains roughly 16,000 clones, 30% to 35% of which appear only once. Germline V gives CDR1 SGHRS, CDR2 YFSETQ. The ends were cut back, 3 bases at V and 2 bases at J, with 12 bases in the middle. CDR3 size: 14 residues. Comment on this clone: As yet, its antigen is unknown.

Until they underwent thyroid surgery, no patient had received any treatment. The chain is built from TRBV5-1 and TRBJ2-7; D not resolved. This clonotype was sampled from a female donor with papillary thyroid cancer or a benign thyroid nodule (not recorded which). Some clones in this sample may be carry-over from other donors' samples. The specimen sequenced was blood. Written as DNA, the CDR3 is TGCGCCAGCAGCTCCGGGCTGGGCCCCTACGAGCAGTACTTC. Translating it yields CASSSGLGPYEQYF.